The following is a TCR beta chain sequence with its context. This sample is part of a study of technical replicates of blood from a few donors. This CDR3 contains 13 residues. Germline V gene data show CDR1 as GTSNPN and CDR2 as SVGIG (reference sequence). V was shortened by 2 bases and J by 4 bases, with 10 bases between the two germline ends. Measured with immunoSEQ multiplex PCR; TCRdb has only the in-frame clones, and not every one. The sample gives about 100,000 clones, approximately 95% of which show up once; 0.34% is in the top ten. The TCR was taken from a human donor in good health. Sequencing was carried out using T cells isolated from PBMCs. The rearrangement links TRBV30 to TRBJ2-3, with a tentative D call TRBD2 (5 bases). The CDR3 nucleotides read TGTGCCTGGAGTTACACTAGTTCAGATACGCAGTATTTT. It specifies CAWSYTSSDTQYF.